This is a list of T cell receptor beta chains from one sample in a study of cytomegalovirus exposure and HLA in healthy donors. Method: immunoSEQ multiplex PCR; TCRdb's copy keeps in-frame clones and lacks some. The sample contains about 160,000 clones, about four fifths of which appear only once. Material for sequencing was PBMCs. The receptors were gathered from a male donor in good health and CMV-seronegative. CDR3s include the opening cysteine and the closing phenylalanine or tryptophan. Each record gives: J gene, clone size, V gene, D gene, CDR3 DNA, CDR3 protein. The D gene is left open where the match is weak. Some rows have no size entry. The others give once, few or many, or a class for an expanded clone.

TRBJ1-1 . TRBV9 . TGTGCCAGCACGAAAGCGGGGGGAATGAACACTGAAGCTTTCTTT CASTKAGGMNTEAFF
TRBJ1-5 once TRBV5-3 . TGTGCCAGAAGCTTTTTGGGGACAAGCCCTATGTATAGCAATCAGCCCCAGCATTTT CARSFLGTSPMYSNQPQHF
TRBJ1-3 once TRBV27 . TGTGCCAGCAGACCTGGGCCCATCTCTGGAAACACCATATATTTT CASRPGPISGNTIYF
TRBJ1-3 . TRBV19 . TGTGCCAGTAAGGACATGACCTCTGGAAACACCATATATTTT CASKDMTSGNTIYF
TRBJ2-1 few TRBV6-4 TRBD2 TGTGCCAGCAGTGACGGGACTAGCGGGAATGAGCAGTTCTTC CASSDGTSGNEQFF
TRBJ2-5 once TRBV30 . TGTGCCTGGAGTTCGGGTTCCCAAGAGACCCAGTACTTC CAWSSGSQETQYF
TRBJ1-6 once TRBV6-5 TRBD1 TGTGCCAGCAAAACTAGACAGGGGATAAATTCACCCCTCCACTTT CASKTRQGINSPLHF
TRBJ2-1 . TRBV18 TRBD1 TGTGCCAGCTCACCGGGACAGGGGGCCGACAATGAGCAGTTCTTC CASSPGQGADNEQFF
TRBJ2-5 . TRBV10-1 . TGCGCCAGCAGTTTTGACAGCTGGTTTTTCCAAGAGACCCAGTACTTC CASSFDSWFFQETQYF
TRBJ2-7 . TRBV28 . TGTGCCAGCACCCCTTGGCTCTCCTACGAGCAGTACTTC CASTPWLSYEQYF
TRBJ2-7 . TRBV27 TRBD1 TGTGCCAGCAGTCCTCGGGACAGGGCCCACGAGCAGTACTTC CASSPRDRAHEQYF
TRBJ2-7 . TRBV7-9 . TGTGCCAGCAGCGACGGACCTACAGGTTCCTACGAGCAGTACTTC CASSDGPTGSYEQYF
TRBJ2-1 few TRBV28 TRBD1 TGTGCCAGCAGGCAGGGGACAGGGCGATACAATGAGCAGTTCTTC CASRQGTGRYNEQFF
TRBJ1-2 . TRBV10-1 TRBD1 TGCGCCAGCAGTAGAGGGACAGCCTATGGCTACACCTTC CASSRGTAYGYTF
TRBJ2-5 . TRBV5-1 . TGCGCCAGCATGGGGGAGGCGGAGACCCAGTACTTC CASMGEAETQYF
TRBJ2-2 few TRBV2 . TGTGCCAGCAGTAGGCTGACAGGCACTACCGGGGAGCTGTTTTTT CASSRLTGTTGELFF
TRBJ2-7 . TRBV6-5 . TGTGCCAGCAGCCCCGACAGTTCAATCAACTACGAGCAGTACTTC CASSPDSSINYEQYF
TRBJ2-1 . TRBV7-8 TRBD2 TGTGCCAGCAGCGCAAAAGGACTAGCGGGGGGACCTAGCTCCTACAATGAGCAGTTCTTC CASSAKGLAGGPSSYNEQFF
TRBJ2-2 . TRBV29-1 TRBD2 TGCAGCGTGGGACTAGTAAACACCGGGGAGCTGTTTTTT CSVGLVNTGELFF
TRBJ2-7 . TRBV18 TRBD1 TGTGCCAGCTCACCACCGACAGGGGCCGACGAGCAGTACTTC CASSPPTGADEQYF
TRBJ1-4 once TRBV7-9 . TGTGCCAGCAGCCCCTGGGAAGGGGGTGAAAAACTGTTTTTT CASSPWEGGEKLFF
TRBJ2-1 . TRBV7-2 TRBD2 TGTGCCAGCAGCTTAATGGTAGCGGGCCGAGATGAGCAGTTCTTC CASSLMVAGRDEQFF
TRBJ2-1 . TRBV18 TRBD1 TGTGCCAGCTCACCACTAGGGACAGGGAATGAGCAGTTCTTC CASSPLGTGNEQFF
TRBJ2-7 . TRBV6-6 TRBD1 TGTGCCAGCAGTTATACAGGGGTTACCTCCTACGAGCAGTACTTC CASSYTGVTSYEQYF
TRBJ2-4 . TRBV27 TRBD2 TGTGCCAGCAGTTTTGGGACTAGCGGAAACATTCAGTACTTC CASSFGTSGNIQYF
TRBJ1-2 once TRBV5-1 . TGCGCCAGCAGCTTGGATCCATCTAACTATGGCTACACCTTC CASSLDPSNYGYTF
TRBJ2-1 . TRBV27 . TGTGCCAGCAGCTCGCAACTCCCCCGAACTAGAAATGAGCAGTTCTTC CASSSQLPRTRNEQFF
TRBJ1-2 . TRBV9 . TGTGCCAGCAGCGCAACCGGGACTCCCTATGGCTACACCTTC CASSATGTPYGYTF
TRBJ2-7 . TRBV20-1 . TGCAGTGCTAGAGTTGGGGGAGGGCAGTACTTC CSARVGGGQYF
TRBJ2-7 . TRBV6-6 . TGTGCCAGCCGACTAGTCTACGAGCAGTACTTC CASRLVYEQYF
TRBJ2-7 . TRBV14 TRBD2 TGTGCCAGCAGCCAAGTGGTTAGCGGGGGTTCCTACGAGCAGTACTTC CASSQVVSGGSYEQYF
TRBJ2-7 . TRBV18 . TGTGCCAGCTCACCACCCCAGGGCCGTTACGAGCAGTACTTC CASSPPQGRYEQYF
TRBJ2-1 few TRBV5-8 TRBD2 TGTGCCAGCAGCCTGGGACTAGCCCGCAATGAGCAGTTCTTC CASSLGLARNEQFF
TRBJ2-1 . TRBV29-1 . TGCAGCGTTGTTTTGTCTAGTTATGGCAATGAGCAGTTCTTC CSVVLSSYGNEQFF
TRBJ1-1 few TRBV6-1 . TGTGCCAGCAGTGAGAACAGCAACACTGAAGCTTTCTTT CASSENSNTEAFF
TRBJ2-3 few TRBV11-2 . TGTGCCAGCAGCTTAGCCCCGGGAGATACGCAGTATTTT CASSLAPGDTQYF
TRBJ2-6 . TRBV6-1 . TGTGCCAGCAGACCCTACAGCTCTGGGGCCAACGTCCTGACTTTC CASRPYSSGANVLTF
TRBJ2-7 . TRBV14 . TGTGCCAGCAGCCAAGAAGAAACAGGGCCCTACGAGCAGTACTTC CASSQEETGPYEQYF
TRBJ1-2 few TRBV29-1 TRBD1 TGCAGCGGGGGGACAGCTAACTATGGCTACACCTTC CSGGTANYGYTF
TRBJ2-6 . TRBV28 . TGTGCCAGCAGTACGACAGGTACTTTCTCTGGGGCCAACGTCCTGACTTTC CASSTTGTFSGANVLTF
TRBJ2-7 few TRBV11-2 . TGTGCCAGCAGCTTAGTTAGGGACACCGGCGAGCAGTACTTC CASSLVRDTGEQYF
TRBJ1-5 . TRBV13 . TGTGCCAGCAGCTTAGGGGGAGGGCACCCTTATAGCAATCAGCCCCAGCATTTT CASSLGGGHPYSNQPQHF
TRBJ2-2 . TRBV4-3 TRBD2 TGCGCCAGCAGCCAGAATGTTCCTAGCGGAGAGACCGGGGAGCTGTTTTTT CASSQNVPSGETGELFF
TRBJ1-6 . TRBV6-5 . TGTGCCAGCAGTTACTCGAGAACAGTTTATAATTCACCCCTCCACTTT CASSYSRTVYNSPLHF
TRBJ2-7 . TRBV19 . TGTGCCAGTAGTATAGATGGCAGCTCCTACGAGCAGTACTTC CASSIDGSSYEQYF
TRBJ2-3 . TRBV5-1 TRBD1 TGCGCCAGCAGCTTGGTCCCGGGACAGGCAGATACGCAGTATTTT CASSLVPGQADTQYF
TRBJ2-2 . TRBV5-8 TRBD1 TGTGCCAGCAGCTTTCTCGGGACAGGGGGATACACCGGGGAGCTGTTTTTT CASSFLGTGGYTGELFF
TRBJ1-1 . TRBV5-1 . TGCGCCAGCAGCTTGTATCCGCAGGACATGAACACTGAAGCTTTCTTT CASSLYPQDMNTEAFF
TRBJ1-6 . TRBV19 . TGTGCCAGTAGTAGAACAGAAAATTCACCCCTCCACTTT CASSRTENSPLHF
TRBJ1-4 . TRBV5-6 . TGTGCCAGCAGCTTGTGGGCAGGGATTAGGGAAAAACTGTTTTTT CASSLWAGIREKLFF
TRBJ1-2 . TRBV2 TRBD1 TGTGCCAGCAGCCCCGACAGGGACTATGGCTACACCTTC CASSPDRDYGYTF
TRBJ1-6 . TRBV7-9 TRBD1 TGTTCCAGCAGCTCCCAAAGATGGACAGGTAGCTCCTATAATTCACCCCTCCACTTT CSSSSQRWTGSSYNSPLHF
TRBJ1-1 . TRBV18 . TGTGCCAGCTCACCATTGTCCGGGGGAGCTTTCTTT CASSPLSGGAFF
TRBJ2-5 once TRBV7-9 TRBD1 TGTGCCAGCAGCATACCAGGGGGCCAGACCCAGTACTTC CASSIPGGQTQYF
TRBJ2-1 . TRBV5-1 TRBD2 TGCGCCAGCAGGAAACTTACTAGCGGGGGGTGGAATGAGCAGTTCTTC CASRKLTSGGWNEQFF